The 29 T cell receptor beta chains below all came from one sample that was sequenced in a study of blood T cell repertoires in COVID-19. TCRdb's table, derived via immunoSEQ multiplex PCR, lists solely in-frame clones and lacks some. The top ten clones hold about 5.8% of a sample with under 200,000 clones, approximately 84% of them seen once. Sequencing input: PBMCs or T cells enriched from blood (not recorded which). These receptors all stem from a woman aged 40 to 55 with acute COVID-19.

The V gene is TRBV11-2, the J gene TRBJ2-2; D might be TRBD1 (6 bases). The germline V gene encodes CDR1 SGHAT and CDR2 FQNNGV. V dropped 4 bases and J dropped 5 bases, with 11 bases sitting between them. CDR3 length equals 14 residues. CDR3 amino acids: CASSYTGSTGELFF. In DNA form, the CDR3 reads TGTGCCAGCAGCTACACAGGGTCAACCGGGGAGCTGTTTTTT.

The chain carries TRBV5-4 and TRBJ2-7; 16 bases agree with TRBD2. The germline V gene encodes CDR1 SGHNT and CDR2 YYREEE (reference sequence). Trimming took 3 bases from V and 7 from J; bases not matched to a gene: 4. This CDR3 contains 15 residues. CDR3 in amino acids: CASSSGLAGGREQYV. CDR3 DNA sequence: TGTGCCAGCAGCTCGGGACTAGCGGGAGGGCGAGAGCAGTACGTC.

The chain couples TRBV5-6 to TRBJ2-7, with D possibly being TRBD1 (6 bases). Germline V gene data show CDR1 as SGHDT and CDR2 as YYEEEE. This CDR3 contains 11 residues. Trimming shortened V by 0 bases and J by 10 bases, and 8 bases separated the two germline ends. CDR3 nucleotide sequence: TGTGCCAGCAGCTTGGAGGGGGTACAGTACTTC. This sequence encodes CASSLEGVQYF. The full variable domain, its missing parts supplied by reference TRBV5-6 and TRBJ2-7, is DAGVTQSPTHLIKTRGQQVTLRCSPKSGHDTVSWYQQALGQGPQFIFQYYEEEERQRGNFPDRFSGHQFPNYSSELNVNALLLGDSALYLCASSLEGVQYFGPGTRLTVT.

The V gene is TRBV15, the J gene TRBJ2-5, with TRBD2 identical over 9 bases. The germline V gene encodes CDR1 LNHNV and CDR2 YYDKDF (reference sequence). V was clipped by 7 bases and J by 2 bases; unmatched bases: 5. This CDR3 is 14 amino acids long. The CDR3 DNA sequence: TGTGCCACCAAACGACTAGCGGTACAAGAGACCCAGTACTTC. Encoded protein: CATKRLAVQETQYF. Full variable domain (remainder filled in from reference TRBV15 and TRBJ2-5): DAMVIQNPRYQVTQFGKPVTLSCSQTLNHNVMYWYQQKSSQAPKLLFHYYDKDFNNEADTPDNFQSRRPNTSFCFLDIRSPGLGDTAMYLCATKRLAVQETQYFGPGTRLLVL.

The genes are TRBV11-2 and TRBJ2-1, with 8 bases matching TRBD2. CDR1 SGHAT and CDR2 FQNNGV come from the germline V gene. V shed 6 bases and J 1 base; nucleotides not matched to a gene: 8. This CDR3 has 16 residues. CDR3 nucleotides: TGTGCCAGCAGGATACTGGGGACTAGATCCTACAATGAGCAGTTCTTC. It is translated as CASRILGTRSYNEQFF.

This clone has just one count. The chain employs TRBV18 and TRBJ1-1; D might be TRBD1 (6 bases). This CDR3 comprises 15 residues. Trimming shortened V by 3 bases and J by 1 base, and 12 bases separated the two germline ends. CDR1 KGHSH and CDR2 LQKENI come from the germline V gene. This CDR3 reads CASSPSSQGNTEAFF. In DNA form, the CDR3 reads TGTGCCAGCTCACCTTCATCACAGGGGAACACTGAAGCTTTCTTT. Using reference TRBV18 and TRBJ1-1 for the parts outside the CDR3, the full variable domain is NAGVMQNPRHLVRRRGQEARLRCSPMKGHSHVYWYRQLPEEGLKFMVYLQKENIIDESGMPKERFSAEFPKEGPSILRIQQVVRGDSAAYFCASSPSSQGNTEAFFGQGTRLTVV.

This clone was counted a few times. V and J are TRBV3-1 (or the pseudogene TRBV3-2) and TRBJ1-4; D gene uncertain. Trimming took off 1 base at V and 0 bases at J, with 6 bases between the two ends. CDR3 length: 15 residues. Germline V CDR1 and CDR2: LGHDT, YNNKEL (reference sequence). The CDR3 sequence: CASSQGAATNEKLFF. DNA for the CDR3: TGTGCCAGCAGCCAAGGGGCAGCAACTAATGAAAAACTGTTTTTT.

Here the CDR3 DNA reads TGTGCCAGCAGCTGGGCGGGAGTGGGGGATACGCAGTATTTT. It encodes CASSWAGVGDTQYF. The chain uses TRBV7-9 and TRBJ2-3; 7 bases are shared with TRBD2. Germline V CDR1 and CDR2: SEHNR, FQNEAQ (reference sequence). V lost 4 bases, J lost 6 bases, and 7 bases stayed unmatched. The CDR3 runs 14 residues.

This sequence joins TRBV5-6 and TRBJ1-1; unclear D gene. There are 13 residues in the CDR3. Trimming pared 1 base from V and 7 bases from J, leaving 11 bases between. The germline V gene encodes CDR1 SGHDT and CDR2 YYEEEE. CDR3 in DNA: TGTGCCAGCAGCTTGTTCAGTAATCTTGAAGCTTTCTTT. The encoded protein is CASSLFSNLEAFF.

The genes are TRBV7-2 and TRBJ1-2; D uncertain. V was trimmed by 3 bases and J by 4 bases, leaving 12 bases between them. The CDR3 runs to 14 residues. CDR1 and CDR2 from the germline V gene are SGHTA and FQGNSA. CDR3 DNA sequence: TGTGCCAGCAGCTTGGTGCAGGCGACCTATGGCTACACCTTC. Protein product: CASSLVQATYGYTF.

The chain combines TRBV3-1 (or the pseudogene TRBV3-2) with TRBJ2-3, with TRBD2 matching 11 bases. The CDR3 has 15 amino acids. Trimming at V came to 6 bases and at J to 5 bases, leaving 7 bases not matched to a gene. Per the germline V gene, CDR1 is LGHDT and CDR2 is YNNKEL (reference sequence). CDR3 sequence: CASRSTSGIGDTQYF. Written as DNA, the CDR3 is TGTGCCAGCAGGTCGACTAGCGGGATAGGAGATACGCAGTATTTT.

This clone was recorded a few times. The chain joins TRBV6-5 to TRBJ2-2, with D maybe TRBD2 (5 bases). Germline V gives CDR1 MNHEY, CDR2 SVGAGI. The CDR3 is made up of 14 amino acids. Trimming shortened V by 5 bases and J by 13 bases, and 20 bases separated the two germline ends. CDR3 in DNA: TGTGCCAGCAGTCCCCAACCGGCACGGGCGGGGCTGTTTTTT. Its translation: CASSPQPARAGLFF.

V usage is TRBV6-2 or TRBV6-3 and J usage is TRBJ2-1; weak D call: TRBD1 (5 bases). V lost 6 bases, J lost 6 bases, and 18 bases lay in between. From germline, CDR1 is MNHEY and CDR2 SVGEGT. The CDR3 is 15 amino acids. The CDR3 nucleotides read TGTGCCAGCAGACCTTTAGGGGCGCCTACCAATGAGCAGTTCTTC. Translating gives CASRPLGAPTNEQFF.

The chain is built from TRBV27 and TRBJ2-2; the D gene is possibly TRBD2 (5 bases). The germline V and J ends were trimmed by 1 base and 7 bases, with 10 bases remaining between them. Per germline, CDR1 MNHEY and CDR2 SMNVEV (reference sequence). The CDR3 consists of 14 residues. The CDR3 sequence: CASSLFLAIGELFF. CDR3 DNA sequence: TGTGCCAGCAGTTTATTTCTAGCTATCGGGGAGCTGTTTTTT.

The gene calls are TRBV25-1 and TRBJ2-2, with 8 bases fitting TRBD2. The CDR3 totals 15 residues. Germline-derived CDR1 and CDR2 are MGHDK and SYGVNS. V dropped 6 bases and J dropped 5; count of bases not matched to a gene: 8. DNA of the CDR3: TGTGCCAGCAGCAGACGTAGCGGGAAAACCGGGGAGCTGTTTTTT. Translated, it gives CASSRRSGKTGELFF. The full variable domain, completed using reference TRBV25-1 and TRBJ2-2, is EADIYQTPRYLVIGTGKKITLECSQTMGHDKMYWYQQDPGMELHLIHYSYGVNSTEKGDLSSESTVSRIRTEHFPLTLESARPSHTSQYLCASSRRSGKTGELFFGEGSRLTVL.

The chain couples TRBV6-4 to TRBJ2-1, with a weak D call TRBD2 (6 bases). Germline CDR1 MRHNA, CDR2 SNTAGT. The CDR3 is 15 residues long. Deletions cut 0 bases from V and 2 bases from J, with 8 bases between. This CDR3 reads CASSDSSGPYNEQFF. Written as DNA, the CDR3 is TGTGCCAGCAGTGACTCAAGCGGGCCCTACAATGAGCAGTTCTTC.

The chain uses TRBV9 and TRBJ2-7; no clear D. V dropped 0 bases and J dropped 2 bases, with 9 bases sitting between them. Germline CDR1 SGDLS, CDR2 YYNGEE. The CDR3 is 14 residues long. CDR3 bases: TGTGCCAGCAGCGTAGATATGGGCCCCTACGAGCAGTACTTC. This sequence encodes CASSVDMGPYEQYF.

The V and J genes are TRBV5-1 and TRBJ2-1; 14 positions match TRBD2. The trim removed 5 bases at V and 7 bases at J, leaving 8 bases unmatched. This CDR3 spans 16 amino acids. Germline assignment: CDR1 SGHRS and CDR2 YFSETQ. The CDR3 sequence: CASRGTGLAGVNEQFF. CDR3 DNA: TGCGCCAGCAGGGGGACGGGACTAGCGGGAGTGAATGAGCAGTTCTTC.

The chain is built from TRBV5-1 and TRBJ2-1; D gene uncertain. The CDR3 extends over 15 amino acids. CDR1 is SGHRS and CDR2 is YFSETQ in the germline V gene. The V and J ends lost 4 bases and 4 bases respectively, with 15 bases between them. The CDR3 DNA is TGCGCCAGCAGCCCTATAGGAGCTTCTTACAATGAGCAGTTCTTC. It specifies CASSPIGASYNEQFF.

The chain combines TRBV4-1 with TRBJ2-5; a weak D match, TRBD2 (5 bases). V dropped 1 base and J dropped 3 bases, with 18 bases sitting between them. Germline loops: CDR1 MGHRA, CDR2 YSYEKL. CDR3 length: 17 amino acids. The CDR3 protein is CASSQGISGPGEETQYF. In DNA form, the CDR3 reads TGCGCCAGCAGCCAAGGTATCAGCGGCCCAGGAGAAGAGACCCAGTACTTC.

This clone was recorded once. CDR3 bases: TGCAGCGTTGTTGAACGGTACAATCAGCCCCAGCATTTT. Protein product: CSVVERYNQPQHF. The chain couples TRBV29-1 to TRBJ1-5; D not certain. Germline V gene lookup returns CDR1 SQVTM and CDR2 ANQGSEA. CDR3 length: 13 amino acids. The ends were cut back, 4 bases at V and 3 bases at J, with 10 bases in the middle.

The V call is TRBV19, the J call TRBJ1-1, with a possible D match to TRBD1 (6 bases). This CDR3 has 15 residues. V was trimmed by 4 bases and J by 0 bases, leaving 12 bases between them. CDR1 and CDR2 from the germline V gene are LNHDA and SQIVND (reference sequence). CDR3 bases: TGTGCCAGTAGTAAGAGGACAGCTTTGAACACTGAAGCTTTCTTT. The encoded protein is CASSKRTALNTEAFF.

The genes are TRBV4-2 and TRBJ2-2; TRBD2 agrees at 10 bases. The CDR3 totals 18 residues. Trimming removed 0 bases from V and 2 bases from J; junction bases left unmatched: 6. The V gene's germline CDR1 is LGHNA and CDR2 YNFKEQ. CDR3 sequence: CASSQEVLAGVNTGELFF. CDR3 sequence (DNA): TGTGCCAGCAGCCAAGAGGTGCTAGCGGGAGTAAACACCGGGGAGCTGTTTTTT.

The gene calls are TRBV5-4 and TRBJ2-3; D is perhaps TRBD2 (5 bases). CDR3 size: 16 residues. V shed 2 bases and J shed 0 bases, with 13 bases lying between them. CDR1 is SGHNT, CDR2 YYREEE, per germline (reference sequence). CDR3 sequence reads: CASSFSGSRSTDTQYF. The DNA for the CDR3 is TGTGCCAGCAGCTTTAGTGGGAGTCGTAGCACAGATACGCAGTATTTT. Variable domain in full (rest from reference TRBV5-4 and TRBJ2-3): ETGVTQSPTHLIKTRGQQVTLRCSSQSGHNTVSWYQQALGQGPQFIFQYYREEENGRGNFPPRFSGLQFPNYSSELNVNALELDDSALYLCASSFSGSRSTDTQYFGPGTRLTVL.

This chain links TRBV28 with TRBJ1-4, with 12 bases aligning to TRBD1. This CDR3 is 15 amino acids long. The V segment lost 3 bases and the J segment 6 bases; nucleotides outside the gene matches: 2. Germline loops: CDR1 MDHEN, CDR2 SYDVKM. The CDR3 nucleotides are TGTGCCAGCAGTTTTGGGACAGGGGGCCATGAAAAACTGTTTTTT. Residues: CASSFGTGGHEKLFF. The entire variable domain, with the rest obtained from reference TRBV28 and TRBJ1-4, is as follows: DVKVTQSSRYLVKRTGEKVFLECVQDMDHENMFWYRQDPGLGLRLIYFSYDVKMKEKGDIPEGYSVSREKKERFSLILESASTNQTSMYLCASSFGTGGHEKLFFGSGTQLSVL.

This chain links TRBV5-6 with TRBJ2-1, with 9 bases matching TRBD2. The CDR3 has 14 amino acids. After removal of 1 base from V and 13 bases from J, the junction contained 9 bases not matched to a gene. CDR1 and CDR2 (germline): SGHDT, YYEEEE. Here the CDR3 reads CASSLFTGGTSQFF. CDR3 DNA sequence: TGTGCCAGCAGCTTGTTCACGGGGGGGACTAGCCAGTTCTTC.

The V call is TRBV12-3 or TRBV12-4, the J call TRBJ2-7; TRBD1 aligns across 8 bases. Germline trimming cut 3 bases from V and 3 bases from J; bases unmatched to any gene: 1. The CDR3 length is 13 residues. DNA for the CDR3: TGTGCCAGCAGTTTCGACAGGGGCTACGAGCAGTACTTC. Residues: CASSFDRGYEQYF.

The chain couples TRBV28 to TRBJ1-4; TRBD1 agrees at 10 bases. The germline V gene encodes CDR1 MDHEN and CDR2 SYDVKM. The junction had 3 bases not matched to a gene; V was cut back by 5 bases and J by 0 bases. The CDR3 spans 16 residues. CDR3 residues: CASSMTGGTTNEKLFF. The CDR3 coding sequence is TGTGCCAGCAGTATGACAGGGGGCACAACTAATGAAAAACTGTTTTTT.

This clone was picked up a small number of times. The chain employs TRBV15 and TRBJ2-1; 8 bases are shared with TRBD2. Germline values: CDR1 LNHNV, CDR2 YYDKDF (reference sequence). The length of the CDR3 is 16 residues. The junction had 11 bases not matched to a gene; V was cut back by 5 bases and J by 5 bases. CDR3 residues: CATSRLSGRVDNEQFF. The CDR3 DNA reads as TGTGCCACCAGCCGTCTCAGCGGGAGAGTTGACAATGAGCAGTTCTTC.